The source of this T cell receptor (beta chain) is a study of CD8 T cells in ankylosing spondylitis. Whole-study findings and limits: There were earlier reports of some motif variants in reactive arthritis synovial fluid and blood. Matched ankylosing spondylitis synovial fluid reportedly contained a significantly enriched population of disease-linked clones. With a CD8+ phenotype, disease-linked clones were relatively rare in peripheral blood.

Quantitative 5'-RACE with molecular barcodes generated TCR beta libraries. In TCRdb, the 5' RACE reads were re-called with MiXCR into one record per CDR3 protein. Altogether about 220,000 distinct CDR3 sequences are present, around a quarter being singletons, with the ten largest covering about 6.9%. The germline V gene encodes CDR1 SGHKS and CDR2 YYEKEE (reference sequence). V was cut by 4 bases and J by 4 bases, with 6 bases left in between. The CDR3 covers 11 residues. At least ten counts were recorded for this clonotype. The antigen remains unidentified. Sequencing used blood, either unsorted or a sorted T cell fraction (not recorded which). The V call is TRBV5-5, the J call TRBJ2-7; D is unclear. This clonotype was obtained from a male donor with ankylosing spondylitis or in good health (not recorded which). In nucleotides, the CDR3 is TGTGCCAGCAGCGAGCAGTACGAGCAGTACTTC. The encoded protein is CASSEQYEQYF.